This T cell receptor (beta chain) was sequenced for a study of shared clonotypes between healthy human individuals. Study findings and constraints: All-four-donor shared clonotypes had higher generation probabilities than non-shared clonotypes did. Clonotype sharing across donors was expected to vary with sequencing depth.

Remarks on this clone: What it recognizes is unknown.

Measured with immunoSEQ multiplex PCR; TCRdb has only the in-frame clones, and not every one. This table has approximately 720,000 clones, 55% to 75% appearing once. This CDR3 has 14 amino acids. V gave up 8 bases and J gave up 1 base; unmatched junction bases: 4. CDR1 and CDR2 (germline): SGHAT, FQNNGV. Sequenced material: memory CD4+ T cells sorted from blood. Subset indicated: CD45RA-negative fraction. This chain connects TRBV11-2 to TRBJ2-5, with 10 nucleotides matching TRBD2. This TCR came from a woman in her 30s in good health. CDR3 sequence: CASQGLAAQETQYF. CDR3 nucleotides: TGTGCCAGCCAAGGACTAGCGGCCCAAGAGACCCAGTACTTC.